Presented here are 3 T cell receptor beta chains from one specimen sequenced in a study of blood T cell repertoires in COVID-19. Method: immunoSEQ multiplex PCR; TCRdb's copy keeps in-frame clones and lacks some. The data contain a few hundred thousand clones, around 90% of them singletons. Sequencing was performed on PBMCs or T cells enriched from blood (not recorded which). The receptors derive from a woman aged 18-29 years with acute COVID-19.

The chain links TRBV9 to TRBJ2-3, with D perhaps matching TRBD2 (6 bases). This CDR3 is 16 amino acids long. The V end lost 0 bases, the J end lost 0 bases, and 11 bases lay between the germline ends. Germline CDR1 and CDR2: SGDLS and YYNGEE. The CDR3 nucleotides read TGTGCCAGCAGCGTAGACCCCGGAGGGAGCACAGATACGCAGTATTTT. Protein sequence: CASSVDPGGSTDTQYF.

The chain joins TRBV11-1 to TRBJ1-2; D perhaps matches TRBD1 (6 bases). Germline CDR1 and CDR2: SGHAT and FQDESV (reference sequence). V lost 7 bases to trimming and J lost 5 bases, with 17 bases between them. The length of the CDR3 is 14 residues. The CDR3 sequence: CASTLQQGGYGYTF. The DNA of the CDR3 is TGTGCCAGCACACTCCAACAGGGCGGGTATGGCTACACCTTC. The entire variable domain, with the rest obtained from reference TRBV11-1 and TRBJ1-2, is as follows: EAEVAQSPRYKITEKSQAVAFWCDPISGHATLYWYRQILGQGPELLVQFQDESVVDDSQLPKDRFSAERLKGVDSTLKIQPAELGDSAMYLCASTLQQGGYGYTFGSGTRLTVV.

The chain links TRBV29-1 to TRBJ1-1; possibly TRBD1 for D (5 bases). The ends were cut back, 8 bases at V and 1 base at J, with 14 bases in the middle. CDR1 and CDR2 from the germline V gene are SQVTM and ANQGSEA. CDR3 length: 13 residues. This CDR3 reads CSFPVRGNTEAFF. DNA of the CDR3: TGCAGCTTTCCGGTAAGGGGGAACACTGAAGCTTTCTTT.